This is a list of T cell receptor beta chains from one sample in a study of T-cell memory formation after mild COVID-19. TCRdb re-analysed the 5' RACE reads in MiXCR, keeping a single row per CDR3 protein. The sample has 270,000 or so distinct CDR3 sequences; over 15% are singletons. Sequenced sample: PBMCs or a T cell subset sorted from them (not recorded which). The source is a man younger than 35 who had mild COVID-19 (a few samples of this study predate the infection). Cell type and time point are not known. The CDR3 runs from the conserved cysteine through the conserved F or W. D genes are given only for firm matches. Where a row states a size, it is once, few, many or the class of an expanded clone; other rows omit it.

v_call: TRBV5-6
clone_size: NA
j_call: TRBJ1-6
d_call: TRBD1
cdr3_aa: CASSFRDRGNSPLHF
cdr3_nt: TGTGCCAGCAGCTTCCGGGACAGGGGGAATTCACCCCTCCACTTT

v_call: TRBV5-5
clone_size: NA
j_call: TRBJ2-3
d_call: TRBD1
cdr3_aa: CASSLVGTGSDTQYF
cdr3_nt: TGTGCCAGCAGCTTGGTGGGGACAGGGTCAGATACGCAGTATTTT

v_call: TRBV18
clone_size: NA
j_call: TRBJ2-2
d_call: NA
cdr3_aa: CASSPWTPGTGELFF
cdr3_nt: TGTGCCAGCTCACCGTGGACCCCGGGGACCGGGGAGCTGTTTTTT

v_call: TRBV4-3
clone_size: NA
j_call: TRBJ1-5
d_call: NA
cdr3_aa: CASSQDGQPQHF
cdr3_nt: TGCGCCAGCAGCCAAGACGGGCAGCCCCAGCATTTT

v_call: TRBV5-1
clone_size: NA
j_call: TRBJ2-2
d_call: NA
cdr3_aa: CASSLDLTVNTGELFF
cdr3_nt: TGCGCCAGCAGCTTGGATCTAACGGTGAACACCGGGGAGCTGTTTTTT

v_call: TRBV15
clone_size: few
j_call: TRBJ1-1
d_call: NA
cdr3_aa: CATSRPARLPVTEAFF
cdr3_nt: TGTGCCACCAGCAGACCCGCACGCCTTCCGGTCACTGAAGCTTTCTTT

v_call: TRBV9
clone_size: NA
j_call: TRBJ2-1
d_call: NA
cdr3_aa: CASSVGGVNEQFF
cdr3_nt: TGTGCCAGCAGCGTAGGAGGGGTCAATGAGCAGTTCTTC

v_call: TRBV4-3
clone_size: NA
j_call: TRBJ1-1
d_call: NA
cdr3_aa: CASSQDHGRATEAFF
cdr3_nt: TGCGCCAGCAGCCAAGATCACGGTCGGGCCACTGAAGCTTTCTTT

v_call: TRBV14
clone_size: NA
j_call: TRBJ1-2
d_call: TRBD1
cdr3_aa: CASSHRDRANYGYTF
cdr3_nt: TGTGCCAGCAGCCATCGGGACAGGGCTAACTATGGCTACACCTTC

v_call: TRBV19
clone_size: few
j_call: TRBJ1-4
d_call: NA
cdr3_aa: CASSIPARPIEKLFF
cdr3_nt: TGTGCCAGTAGTATTCCAGCCCGGCCGATTGAAAAACTGTTTTTT

v_call: TRBV5-1
clone_size: many
j_call: TRBJ2-5
d_call: NA
cdr3_aa: CASSFGRVFGTGNTQETQYF
cdr3_nt: TGCGCCAGCAGCTTTGGACGCGTGTTTGGAACCGGCAATACCCAAGAGACCCAGTACTTC

v_call: TRBV29-1
clone_size: NA
j_call: TRBJ2-4
d_call: NA
cdr3_aa: CSVEVNRAHKYF
cdr3_nt: TGCAGCGTTGAAGTCAACCGGGCCCATAAGTACTTC

v_call: TRBV3-1
clone_size: NA
j_call: TRBJ1-2
d_call: NA
cdr3_aa: CASSQEPRGRGGGYTF
cdr3_nt: TGTGCCAGCAGCCAAGAGCCCAGGGGCCGGGGAGGGGGCTACACCTTC

v_call: TRBV5-1
clone_size: few
j_call: TRBJ2-5
d_call: NA
cdr3_aa: CASSTQGRQETQYF
cdr3_nt: TGCGCCAGCAGCACCCAGGGACGGCAAGAGACCCAGTACTTC

v_call: TRBV4-3
clone_size: few
j_call: TRBJ2-1
d_call: TRBD2
cdr3_aa: CASSHLTSGIYNEQFF
cdr3_nt: TGCGCCAGCAGCCACCTGACTAGCGGGATCTACAATGAGCAGTTCTTC

v_call: TRBV6-6
clone_size: NA
j_call: TRBJ2-2
d_call: TRBD2
cdr3_aa: CASKSGGSVGELFF
cdr3_nt: TGTGCCAGCAAGTCGGGGGGATCGGTCGGGGAGCTGTTTTTT

v_call: TRBV5-5
clone_size: NA
j_call: TRBJ1-2
d_call: NA
cdr3_aa: CASSLFNGDYGYTF
cdr3_nt: TGTGCCAGCAGCTTGTTCAACGGTGACTATGGCTACACCTTC

v_call: TRBV4-1
clone_size: NA
j_call: TRBJ2-1
d_call: TRBD2
cdr3_aa: CASRPRSLAGGPYNEQFF
cdr3_nt: TGCGCCAGCCGCCCCCGCAGCCTAGCGGGGGGTCCCTACAATGAGCAGTTCTTC

v_call: TRBV12-3/TRBV12-4
clone_size: few
j_call: TRBJ1-1
d_call: NA
cdr3_aa: CASSRFRGTEAFF
cdr3_nt: TGTGCCAGCAGTAGATTCAGGGGCACTGAAGCTTTCTTT

v_call: TRBV4-1
clone_size: NA
j_call: TRBJ2-5
d_call: TRBD2
cdr3_aa: CASSQDIEGTSLYETQYF
cdr3_nt: TGCGCCAGCAGCCAAGACATCGAAGGGACTAGCCTGTACGAGACCCAGTACTTC

v_call: TRBV29-1
clone_size: few
j_call: TRBJ2-2
d_call: TRBD1
cdr3_aa: CSVGGTDTGELFF
cdr3_nt: TGCAGCGTTGGTGGGACAGATACCGGGGAGCTGTTTTTT

v_call: TRBV27
clone_size: NA
j_call: TRBJ2-2
d_call: TRBD2
cdr3_aa: CASSWTSAGELFF
cdr3_nt: TGTGCCAGCAGCTGGACTAGCGCCGGGGAGCTGTTTTTT

v_call: TRBV4-2
clone_size: NA
j_call: TRBJ2-4
d_call: NA
cdr3_aa: CASSQAGPGERNIQYF
cdr3_nt: TGTGCCAGCAGCCAAGCCGGACCAGGGGAGAGGAACATTCAGTACTTC

v_call: TRBV2
clone_size: NA
j_call: TRBJ2-2
d_call: NA
cdr3_aa: CASSPGHANTGGLFF
cdr3_nt: TGTGCCAGCAGTCCGGGACACGCTAACACCGGGGGGCTGTTTTTT

v_call: TRBV12-3/TRBV12-4
clone_size: many
j_call: TRBJ2-3
d_call: NA
cdr3_aa: CASSLGRTDTQYF
cdr3_nt: TGTGCCAGCAGTTTAGGCCGCACAGATACGCAGTATTTT

v_call: TRBV6-6
clone_size: few
j_call: TRBJ2-5
d_call: NA
cdr3_aa: CASSISREAETQYF
cdr3_nt: TGTGCCAGCAGTATCTCGAGGGAGGCAGAGACCCAGTACTTC

v_call: TRBV19
clone_size: NA
j_call: TRBJ1-2
d_call: TRBD1
cdr3_aa: CASTGQGRNGYTF
cdr3_nt: TGTGCCAGCACGGGACAGGGGAGGAATGGCTACACCTTC

v_call: TRBV6-5
clone_size: few
j_call: TRBJ2-7
d_call: NA
cdr3_aa: CASSPGMGGEQYF
cdr3_nt: TGTGCCAGCAGTCCTGGGATGGGCGGCGAGCAGTACTTC

v_call: TRBV5-1
clone_size: NA
j_call: TRBJ1-2
d_call: NA
cdr3_aa: CASSLAGGDYGYTF
cdr3_nt: TGCGCCAGCAGCTTGGCGGGGGGTGACTATGGCTACACCTTC

v_call: TRBV5-5
clone_size: few
j_call: TRBJ2-5
d_call: NA
cdr3_aa: CASSLGAPIETQYF
cdr3_nt: TGTGCCAGCAGCTTGGGGGCTCCCATAGAGACCCAGTACTTC

v_call: TRBV5-1
clone_size: few
j_call: TRBJ1-2
d_call: NA
cdr3_aa: CASSADSSGYTF
cdr3_nt: TGCGCCAGCAGCGCGGACAGCTCTGGCTACACCTTC

v_call: TRBV5-1
clone_size: NA
j_call: TRBJ2-3
d_call: TRBD2
cdr3_aa: CASSLTSDGYTQYF
cdr3_nt: TGCGCCAGCAGCTTGACTAGCGACGGATATACGCAGTATTTT

v_call: TRBV6-2/TRBV6-3
clone_size: few
j_call: TRBJ2-3
d_call: TRBD1
cdr3_aa: CASSYLTGGRIGTDTQYF
cdr3_nt: TGTGCCAGCAGTTACCTGACAGGGGGGCGGATCGGCACAGATACGCAGTATTTT

v_call: TRBV7-6
clone_size: NA
j_call: TRBJ2-1
d_call: NA
cdr3_aa: CASSLGRGDWNNEQFF
cdr3_nt: TGTGCCAGCAGCCTAGGCAGGGGCGATTGGAACAATGAGCAGTTCTTC

v_call: TRBV4-3
clone_size: NA
j_call: TRBJ2-3
d_call: NA
cdr3_aa: CASSQEDTQYF
cdr3_nt: TGCGCCAGCAGCCAAGAAGATACGCAGTATTTT

v_call: TRBV5-1
clone_size: many
j_call: TRBJ2-5
d_call: TRBD2
cdr3_aa: CASSLASLAAQETQYF
cdr3_nt: TGCGCCAGCAGCTTGGCCTCCCTAGCGGCCCAAGAGACCCAGTACTTC

v_call: TRBV12-3/TRBV12-4
clone_size: NA
j_call: TRBJ2-3
d_call: NA
cdr3_aa: CASTETVADTQYF
cdr3_nt: TGTGCCAGCACCGAAACGGTCGCAGATACGCAGTATTTT

v_call: TRBV7-2
clone_size: few
j_call: TRBJ2-5
d_call: NA
cdr3_aa: CASSSRRTVETQYF
cdr3_nt: TGTGCCAGCAGCTCCCGAAGGACGGTGGAGACCCAGTACTTC

v_call: TRBV5-1
clone_size: many
j_call: TRBJ2-5
d_call: NA
cdr3_aa: CASSLAAGQETQYF
cdr3_nt: TGCGCCAGCAGCTTGGCGGCAGGCCAAGAGACCCAGTACTTC

v_call: TRBV25-1
clone_size: NA
j_call: TRBJ2-1
d_call: NA
cdr3_aa: CASSEHQSKSTFF
cdr3_nt: TGTGCCAGCAGTGAACACCAATCGAAGAGTACGTTCTTC

v_call: TRBV27
clone_size: NA
j_call: TRBJ2-3
d_call: TRBD2
cdr3_aa: CASSLWGLAGITDTQYF
cdr3_nt: TGTGCCAGCAGTTTATGGGGACTAGCGGGGATCACAGATACGCAGTATTTT

v_call: TRBV7-2
clone_size: NA
j_call: TRBJ1-5
d_call: TRBD1
cdr3_aa: CASSTQGDQPQHF
cdr3_nt: TGTGCCAGCAGCACTCAGGGGGACCAGCCCCAGCATTTT